This T cell receptor beta chain stems from a study of molecular identifiers for immune sequencing clone quantification. Germline-derived CDR1 and CDR2 are SEHNR and FQNEAQ (reference sequence). This CDR3 spans 15 amino acids. One entry per CDR3 protein results from TCRdb running MiXCR on the PCR reads. Among approximately 630,000 distinct CDR3 sequences listed, roughly 27% were seen once. As concerns this clonotype: Given a much more abundant clone one base away, this may be a read error.

Sequencing used naive CD8+ T cells from blood, with Jurkat cell RNA spiked in. Subset reported: FACS-sorted CD8+CD4-CCR7+CD45RA+ naive T cells. The chain links TRBV7-9 to TRBJ2-3, with 10 bases aligning to TRBD2. The clonotype was recovered from a human donor in good health. Some libraries in this study had Jurkat cell RNA spiked in. CDR3 DNA: TGTGCCAGCAGCCCTCCTAGCGGGGGCACAGATGCGCAGTATTTT. Protein sequence: CASSPPSGGTDAQYF.